The 13 T cell receptor beta chains listed next were all sequenced from one sample in a study of blood T cells in healthy people across ages. The use of a sample-barcoded 5' primer and a J-beta primer mix characterized a second PCR of roughly 6 to 11 cycles. TCRdb processed the 5' RACE reads anew with MiXCR; each CDR3 protein has one entry. The table records about 1,000,000 distinct CDR3 sequences, more than 40% of them present only once. Sequenced sample: blood. The receptors shown here come from an older woman in good health.

J is TRBJ2-1 and V is TRBV10-3; 8 bases are a match to TRBD1. The DNA matches TRBJ2-7 better at its end, which makes the J call doubtful. Looked up from germline, CDR1 is ENHRY and CDR2 is SYGVKD. The CDR3 has 16 amino acids. CDR3 sequence (DNA): TGTGCCATCAGTGCGACAGGGGCGACGGGGCGATACGAGCAGTACTTC. Amino acids: CAISATGATGRYEQYF.

V gene TRBV9 combines with J gene TRBJ2-3; TRBD1 might be the D (6 bases). V was shortened by 3 bases and J by 0 bases, with 20 bases between the two germline ends. The CDR3 spans 18 residues. Looked up from germline, CDR1 is SGDLS and CDR2 is YYNGEE. The CDR3 region is CASSGRYPDRISTDTQYF. Written as DNA, the CDR3 is TGTGCCAGCAGCGGACGATACCCCGACAGGATAAGCACAGATACGCAGTATTTT. The full variable domain, with the rest looked up from reference TRBV9 and TRBJ2-3, is DSGVTQTPKHLITATGQRVTLRCSPRSGDLSVYWYQQSLDQGLQFLIQYYNGEERAKGNILERFSAQQFPDLHSELNLSSLELGDSALYFCASSGRYPDRISTDTQYFGPGTRLTVL.

There are many counts of this clonotype. An end of the junction differs from the germline gene, which may be a read error. The rearrangement joins TRBV5-1 to TRBJ2-7, with 9 bases matching TRBD1. Germline CDR1 is SGHRS and CDR2 is YFSETQ. The CDR3 totals 15 residues. Here the CDR3 reads CASSLGGTGTYEQYF. In DNA, the CDR3 is TGTGCCAGCAGCTTAGGTGGGACAGGGACCTACGAGCAGTACTTC. Full variable domain (outside the CDR3, taken from reference TRBV5-1 and TRBJ2-7): KAGVTQTPRYLIKTRGQQVTLSCSPISGHRSVSWYQQTPGQGLQFLFEYFSETQRNKGNFPGRFSGRQFSNSRSEMNVSTLELGDSALYLCASSLGGTGTYEQYFGPGTRLTVT.

The genes are TRBV3-1 and TRBJ2-1; the match to TRBD2 covers 9 bases. This CDR3 has 17 residues. With V trimmed by 1 base and J by 6 bases, 10 bases remained unmatched. Germline loops: CDR1 LGHDT, CDR2 YNNKEL (reference sequence). The CDR3 region is CASSQGLAGGLSNEQFF. The CDR3 nucleotides read TGTGCCAGCAGCCAAGGGTTGGCGGGGGGGCTCTCCAATGAGCAGTTCTTC.

In its sample, this clonotype was seen a few times. J is TRBJ1-2 and V is TRBV27; 7 bases align to TRBD1. Germline V gene data show CDR1 as MNHEY and CDR2 as SMNVEV (reference sequence). The length of the CDR3 is 12 residues. Losses at the gene ends were 6 bases for V and 8 bases for J; bases not matched to a gene: 6. In DNA form, the CDR3 reads TGTGCCAGCAGCGGACAGGATGGAGGCTACACCTTC. It translates to CASSGQDGGYTF.

This clonotype came up many times. The rearrangement joins TRBV11-2 to TRBJ2-7; the match to TRBD1 covers 9 bases. The V segment lost 3 bases and the J segment 3 bases; nucleotides outside the gene matches: 3. Germline values: CDR1 SGHAT, CDR2 FQNNGV. This CDR3 has 14 amino acids. The CDR3 DNA reads TGTGCCAGCAGCTTCGGGACAGGGCTCTACGAGCAGTACTTC. It translates to CASSFGTGLYEQYF. The full variable domain, in which reference TRBV11-2 and TRBJ2-7 provide the parts outside the CDR3, is EAGVAQSPRYKIIEKRQSVAFWCNPISGHATLYWYQQILGQGPKLLIQFQNNGVVDDSQLPKDRFSAERLKGVDSTLKIQPAKLEDSAVYLCASSFGTGLYEQYFGPGTRLTVT.

This clonotype was observed once. The chain carries TRBV27 and TRBJ2-4; D tentatively fits TRBD1 or TRBD2 (5 bases each). The J call may be in error: the DNA end matches TRBJ2-7 better. Germline loops: CDR1 MNHEY, CDR2 SMNVEV (reference sequence). The CDR3 contains 14 residues. The CDR3 sequence: CASSPFSGLYEQYF. The CDR3 DNA is TGTGCCAGCAGTCCATTTTCGGGGCTGTACGAGCAGTACTTC.

There are a few counts of this clonotype. This rearrangement joins TRBV7-2 to TRBJ2-3, with 7 bases identical to TRBD2. Germline CDR1 reads SGHTA; CDR2 reads FQGNSA. The CDR3 is made up of 16 amino acids. J gave up 1 base and V 5 bases, and 9 bases lay outside the gene matches. The CDR3 region has the DNA TGTGCCAGCAGCCCAACCGGACTAGGTGGCACAGATACGCAGTATTTT. As protein: CASSPTGLGGTDTQYF.

This clonotype was detected a few times. This chain links TRBV5-1 with TRBJ2-5; 11 nucleotides line up with TRBD2. The CDR3 extends over 15 amino acids. The trim removed 0 bases at V and 4 bases at J, leaving 2 bases unmatched. The germline CDR1 and CDR2 sequences are SGHRS and YFSETQ. In DNA, the CDR3 is TGCGCCAGCAGCTTGGTTGGACTAGCGGGAGAGACCCAGTACTTC. This codes for CASSLVGLAGETQYF.

Worth noting for this clonotype: One end of the junction is discordant with germline, which a read error may explain. V is TRBV7-6 and J is TRBJ2-3; D remains unclear. This CDR3 is 14 amino acids long. The germline gives CDR1 SGHVS, CDR2 FNYEAQ. The DNA for the CDR3 is TGTGCCAGCAGCGTAGCAAGAAGCACAGATACGCAGTATTTT. Translating gives CASSVARSTDTQYF.

This clonotype was picked up one time. The gene calls are TRBV5-1 and TRBJ2-1, with D possibly matching TRBD2 (7 bases). The better agreement between TRBJ2-7 and the DNA end casts doubt on the J call. The CDR3 is 17 amino acids. Per germline, CDR1 SGHRS and CDR2 YFSETQ. Here the CDR3 reads CASSSGGLSGAYNEQYF. CDR3 nucleotide sequence: TGCGCCAGCAGCTCCGGGGGGCTGAGTGGGGCCTACAATGAGCAGTACTTC.

The chain links TRBV9 to TRBJ2-5; 8 bases align to TRBD1. The CDR3 covers 15 residues. The germline V gene has CDR1 SGDLS and CDR2 YYNGEE. V was clipped by 0 bases and J by 5 bases; unmatched bases: 6. The CDR3 here is CASSVAGGGGETQYF. CDR3 bases: TGTGCCAGCAGCGTAGCAGGGGGCGGAGGGGAGACCCAGTACTTC.

This rearrangement joins TRBV5-1 to TRBJ1-2, with 7 bases aligning to TRBD1. The CDR3 spans 15 residues. With V trimmed by 2 bases and J by 4 bases, 8 bases remained unmatched. Looked up from germline, CDR1 is SGHRS and CDR2 is YFSETQ. In DNA, the CDR3 is TGCGCCAGCAGCTTTTATCCGGGACAGTTCTATGGCTACACCTTC. It encodes CASSFYPGQFYGYTF.